This TCR beta chain stems from a study of T cells in Graves' hyperthyroidism and ophthalmopathy. Study-level background: Peripheral blood was acquired at first diagnosis, ahead of any therapy whatsoever. Study-wide results and limits: Blood samples included most of the expanded thyroid clonotypes exceeding 0.001.

There are 16 residues in the CDR3. Trimming took 6 bases from V and 4 from J; bases not matched to a gene: 11. Germline V gene data show CDR1 as LNHDA and CDR2 as SQIVND (reference sequence). Of note for this clonotype: Its antigen is not known.

Regions amplified from RNA transcripts were the TCR beta CDR3 regions. A first-round RT-PCR of the TCR CDR3 used the HTBI primer set. Via MiXCR, TCRdb re-called the multiplex PCR reads, giving one row per CDR3 protein. The sample includes some 800,000 distinct CDR3 sequences, 35% to 40% of them seen just once. Disease duration under 2 months; hyperthyroidism patients were aged 18 to 65. The PBMCs were taken from over 9.5 ml of fresh peripheral blood. The TCR comes from a young man with Graves' hyperthyroidism. This chain uses TRBV19 with TRBJ1-1; 10 bases fit TRBD1. Source material: blood. CDR3 loop: CASSRRTGGGGTEAFF. For the CDR3, the DNA is TGTGCCAGTAGCCGCCGGACAGGGGGAGGAGGCACTGAAGCTTTCTTT.